This T cell receptor beta chain was observed in a study of blood T cells in healthy people across ages. With a J-beta primer mix and a sample-barcoded 5' primer, a second PCR ran roughly 7 to 11 cycles. Using its own MiXCR run on the 5' RACE reads, TCRdb lists one record per CDR3 protein. The table lists about 690,000 distinct CDR3 sequences, less than 45% of them singletons, with around 30% in the top ten. With respect to this clonotype: Its antigen is not known.

Peripheral blood samples of 9 to 10 milliliters were drawn from each donor. Points from the study as a whole: Diversity was higher, and naive CD4+ cells more numerous, in long-lived donors than in aged donors. Strongly correlated with naive T cell percentage was TCR beta diversity. Diversity was estimated from one million T cells, and these estimates were considered underestimates.

The CDR3 consists of 12 residues. Germline values: CDR1 SQVTM, CDR2 ANQGSEA. V lost 6 bases to trimming and J lost 3 bases, with 12 bases between them. This TCR came from a man older than 75 in good health. The chain couples TRBV29-1 to TRBJ2-7, with a tentative D call TRBD2 (7 bases). The sequenced sample was blood. The CDR3: CSVGGTSYEQYF. The CDR3, as DNA: TGCAGCGTGGGGGGGACAAGCTACGAGCAGTACTTC.